These T cell receptor beta chains were read from a single sample in a study of shared clonotypes between healthy human individuals. Libraries were prepared by immunoSEQ multiplex PCR; TCRdb keeps only in-frame clonotypes and omits some of them. In the table there are about 550,000 clones, roughly 95% of which are singletons. The sequenced sample consisted of naive CD8+ T cells sorted from blood. Source of these receptors: a woman aged 25-40 years in good health. Each CDR3 is given with its conserved first and last residue. D genes are given only for firm matches. Only part of the rows carry a size: once, few, many, or a class if the clone is expanded.

abundance: -
d_gene: TRBD1
v_gene: TRBV2
j_gene: TRBJ2-2
len: 12
CDR3aa: CASRGDREYLFF
CDR3nt: TGTGCCAGCAGGGGGGACAGGGAGTACCTGTTTTTT

abundance: -
d_gene: -
v_gene: TRBV7-8
j_gene: TRBJ2-1
len: 16
CDR3aa: CASSFIGAGWDNEQFF
CDR3nt: TGTGCCAGCAGCTTTATCGGAGCGGGTTGGGACAATGAGCAGTTCTTC

abundance: -
d_gene: -
v_gene: TRBV4-1
j_gene: TRBJ1-2
len: 16
CDR3aa: CASSQDRQGYNYGYTF
CDR3nt: TGCGCCAGCAGCCAAGATCGGCAGGGATATAACTATGGCTACACCTTC

abundance: -
d_gene: -
v_gene: TRBV28
j_gene: TRBJ2-7
len: 13
CDR3aa: CASSLGTLYEQYF
CDR3nt: TGTGCCAGCAGTCTCGGGACTCTCTACGAGCAGTACTTC

abundance: -
d_gene: -
v_gene: TRBV7-8
j_gene: TRBJ2-3
len: 15
CDR3aa: CASSLHRRSTDTQYF
CDR3nt: TGTGCCAGCAGCTTGCACAGGAGGTCAACAGATACGCAGTATTTT

abundance: -
d_gene: TRBD2
v_gene: TRBV28
j_gene: TRBJ2-3
len: 15
CDR3aa: CASSSGSGTTDTQYF
CDR3nt: TGTGCCAGCAGTTCAGGTAGCGGGACGACAGATACGCAGTATTTT

abundance: -
d_gene: TRBD2
v_gene: TRBV7-8
j_gene: TRBJ2-3
len: 16
CDR3aa: CASSLRASGRQDTQYF
CDR3nt: TGTGCCAGCAGCTTACGGGCTAGCGGGAGACAAGATACGCAGTATTTT

abundance: -
d_gene: -
v_gene: TRBV29-1
j_gene: TRBJ2-7
len: 14
CDR3aa: CSVGTSRGSYEQYF
CDR3nt: TGCAGCGTTGGCACCAGCCGAGGCTCCTACGAGCAGTACTTC

abundance: -
d_gene: TRBD2
v_gene: TRBV14
j_gene: TRBJ2-1
len: 13
CDR3aa: CASSQDGGGEQFF
CDR3nt: TGTGCCAGCAGCCAAGATGGGGGGGGTGAGCAGTTCTTC

abundance: -
d_gene: -
v_gene: TRBV4-1
j_gene: TRBJ2-1
len: 13
CDR3aa: CASSQEAKREQFF
CDR3nt: TGCGCCAGCAGCCAAGAAGCGAAGCGGGAGCAGTTCTTC

abundance: -
d_gene: -
v_gene: TRBV27
j_gene: TRBJ2-7
len: 13
CDR3aa: CASIDVRGGEQYF
CDR3nt: TGTGCCAGCATCGACGTAAGAGGTGGCGAGCAGTACTTC

abundance: -
d_gene: -
v_gene: TRBV27
j_gene: TRBJ1-2
len: 16
CDR3aa: CASSPMGATASYGYTF
CDR3nt: TGTGCCAGCAGTCCAATGGGGGCGACAGCTTCGTATGGCTACACCTTC

abundance: -
d_gene: -
v_gene: TRBV27
j_gene: TRBJ2-5
len: 14
CDR3aa: CASSPLGPTETQYF
CDR3nt: TGTGCCAGCAGTCCCCTAGGACCCACGGAGACCCAGTACTTC

abundance: once
d_gene: -
v_gene: TRBV4-1
j_gene: TRBJ2-7
len: 15
CDR3aa: CASSHTSTASYEQYF
CDR3nt: TGCGCCAGCAGCCATACTTCAACAGCCAGCTACGAGCAGTACTTC

abundance: -
d_gene: TRBD1
v_gene: TRBV27
j_gene: TRBJ2-7
len: 14
CDR3aa: CASSYGQGWDEQYF
CDR3nt: TGTGCCAGCAGCTATGGACAGGGGTGGGACGAGCAGTACTTC

abundance: -
d_gene: TRBD2
v_gene: TRBV11-2
j_gene: TRBJ2-1
len: 15
CDR3aa: CASSLGTSGSNEQFF
CDR3nt: TGTGCCAGCAGCTTGGGGACTAGCGGGAGTAATGAGCAGTTCTTC

abundance: -
d_gene: -
v_gene: TRBV27
j_gene: TRBJ2-7
len: 13
CDR3aa: CASSPHLAHEQYF
CDR3nt: TGTGCCAGCAGTCCCCACCTTGCCCACGAGCAGTACTTC

abundance: -
d_gene: TRBD2
v_gene: TRBV9
j_gene: TRBJ2-2
len: 17
CDR3aa: CASSVLAGLSNTGELFF
CDR3nt: TGTGCCAGCAGCGTATTAGCGGGACTATCGAACACCGGGGAGCTGTTTTTT

abundance: -
d_gene: -
v_gene: TRBV13
j_gene: TRBJ2-4
len: 14
CDR3aa: CASSLGLAKNIQYF
CDR3nt: TGTGCCAGCAGCTTGGGGCTAGCCAAAAACATTCAGTACTTC

abundance: -
d_gene: -
v_gene: TRBV28
j_gene: TRBJ1-3
len: 12
CDR3aa: CASSGAGNTIYF
CDR3nt: TGTGCCAGCAGTGGGGCTGGAAACACCATATATTTT

abundance: few
d_gene: -
v_gene: TRBV19
j_gene: TRBJ1-1
len: 14
CDR3aa: CASIRQGGNTEAFF
CDR3nt: TGTGCCAGTATTCGCCAGGGTGGGAACACTGAAGCTTTCTTT

abundance: -
d_gene: TRBD1
v_gene: TRBV19
j_gene: TRBJ2-7
len: 13
CDR3aa: CASRDRVSYEQYF
CDR3nt: TGTGCCAGTAGGGACAGGGTAAGCTACGAGCAGTACTTC

abundance: -
d_gene: -
v_gene: TRBV29-1
j_gene: TRBJ1-5
len: 12
CDR3aa: CSVKGPDQPQHF
CDR3nt: TGCAGCGTTAAAGGGCCGGATCAGCCCCAGCATTTT

abundance: -
d_gene: -
v_gene: TRBV27
j_gene: TRBJ1-2
len: 15
CDR3aa: CASRSTGTTPYGYTF
CDR3nt: TGTGCCAGCAGGTCCACAGGTACCACACCTTATGGCTACACCTTC

abundance: once
d_gene: TRBD1
v_gene: TRBV29-1
j_gene: TRBJ1-1
len: 14
CDR3aa: CSAQKSPGGTEAFF
CDR3nt: TGCAGCGCCCAAAAGTCTCCAGGGGGAACTGAAGCTTTCTTT

abundance: -
d_gene: -
v_gene: TRBV5-4
j_gene: TRBJ2-7
len: 12
CDR3aa: CASSRNSYEQYF
CDR3nt: TGTGCCAGCAGCAGGAACAGTTACGAGCAGTACTTC

abundance: -
d_gene: -
v_gene: TRBV28
j_gene: TRBJ1-5
len: 13
CDR3aa: CASSLGLGEPQHF
CDR3nt: TGTGCCAGCAGTTTAGGGCTGGGGGAGCCCCAGCATTTT

abundance: -
d_gene: -
v_gene: TRBV6-5
j_gene: TRBJ2-7
len: 14
CDR3aa: CASSYSTVSYEQYF
CDR3nt: TGTGCCAGCAGTTACTCGACAGTTAGCTACGAGCAGTACTTC

abundance: -
d_gene: -
v_gene: TRBV4-1
j_gene: TRBJ2-1
len: 13
CDR3aa: CASRLANDNEQFF
CDR3nt: TGCGCCAGCAGACTAGCAAACGACAATGAGCAGTTCTTC

abundance: -
d_gene: -
v_gene: TRBV9
j_gene: TRBJ1-1
len: 14
CDR3aa: CASSVAGVPTEAFF
CDR3nt: TGTGCCAGCAGCGTGGCAGGGGTACCCACTGAAGCTTTCTTT

abundance: -
d_gene: TRBD2
v_gene: TRBV27
j_gene: TRBJ2-7
len: 15
CDR3aa: CASSLAGVTSYEQYF
CDR3nt: TGTGCCAGCAGTCTAGCGGGAGTCACCTCCTACGAGCAGTACTTC

abundance: -
d_gene: TRBD2
v_gene: TRBV7-8
j_gene: TRBJ2-5
len: 15
CDR3aa: CASSLGGRALETQYF
CDR3nt: TGTGCCAGCAGCTTAGGCGGGAGGGCCTTAGAGACCCAGTACTTC

abundance: -
d_gene: TRBD2
v_gene: TRBV4-1
j_gene: TRBJ2-7
len: 16
CDR3aa: CASSHRTSGRGYEQYF
CDR3nt: TGCGCCAGCAGCCATCGGACTAGCGGGAGGGGTTACGAGCAGTACTTC

abundance: -
d_gene: -
v_gene: TRBV6-1
j_gene: TRBJ2-7
len: 15
CDR3aa: CASSAHGDGFYEQYF
CDR3nt: TGTGCCAGCAGTGCCCACGGTGACGGGTTCTACGAGCAGTACTTC

abundance: -
d_gene: -
v_gene: TRBV6-6
j_gene: TRBJ1-5
len: 16
CDR3aa: CASTSYAFSSNQPQHF
CDR3nt: TGTGCCAGCACAAGTTACGCTTTTTCTAGCAATCAGCCCCAGCATTTT

abundance: -
d_gene: TRBD1
v_gene: TRBV28
j_gene: TRBJ1-5
len: 14
CDR3aa: CASSDNRGGKPQHF
CDR3nt: TGTGCCAGCAGTGATAACAGGGGGGGCAAGCCCCAGCATTTT

abundance: -
d_gene: -
v_gene: TRBV6-7
j_gene: TRBJ2-5
len: 14
CDR3aa: CASSILGNEETQYF
CDR3nt: TGTGCCAGCAGTATACTGGGGAACGAGGAGACCCAGTACTTC

abundance: -
d_gene: TRBD1
v_gene: TRBV5-6
j_gene: TRBJ2-7
len: 15
CDR3aa: CASSLGQGRTYEQYF
CDR3nt: TGTGCCAGCAGCTTAGGACAGGGGAGGACCTACGAGCAGTACTTC

abundance: once
d_gene: -
v_gene: TRBV14
j_gene: TRBJ2-2
len: 17
CDR3aa: CASSQEDPALITGELFF
CDR3nt: TGTGCCAGCAGCCAAGAGGACCCCGCGTTGATCACCGGGGAGCTGTTTTTT

abundance: -
d_gene: TRBD2
v_gene: TRBV27
j_gene: TRBJ2-2
len: 16
CDR3aa: CASNRLAGANTGELFF
CDR3nt: TGTGCCAGCAATCGACTAGCGGGAGCGAACACCGGGGAGCTGTTTTTT

abundance: -
d_gene: -
v_gene: TRBV19
j_gene: TRBJ1-5
len: 15
CDR3aa: CASRPRLAGREPQHF
CDR3nt: TGTGCCAGTAGGCCCCGGTTGGCAGGGCGTGAGCCCCAGCATTTT

abundance: -
d_gene: -
v_gene: TRBV4-1
j_gene: TRBJ2-3
len: 14
CDR3aa: CASSQGNPMNTQYF
CDR3nt: TGCGCCAGCAGCCAAGGCAACCCAATGAATACGCAGTATTTT

abundance: -
d_gene: TRBD1
v_gene: TRBV9
j_gene: TRBJ1-4
len: 13
CDR3aa: CASSGQGEEKLFF
CDR3nt: TGTGCCAGCAGTGGACAGGGGGAAGAAAAACTGTTTTTT

abundance: -
d_gene: -
v_gene: TRBV7-9
j_gene: TRBJ2-2
len: 15
CDR3aa: CASSLGGKYTGELFF
CDR3nt: TGTGCCAGCAGCTTAGGGGGGAAGTATACCGGGGAGCTGTTTTTT

abundance: -
d_gene: -
v_gene: TRBV28
j_gene: TRBJ2-7
len: 13
CDR3aa: CASGARSGYEQYF
CDR3nt: TGTGCCAGCGGAGCCCGTTCGGGCTACGAGCAGTACTTC

abundance: once
d_gene: TRBD2
v_gene: TRBV28
j_gene: TRBJ2-2
len: 16
CDR3aa: CASSPPRGANTGELFF
CDR3nt: TGTGCCAGCAGCCCCCCGCGGGGGGCGAACACCGGGGAGCTGTTTTTT

abundance: -
d_gene: -
v_gene: TRBV10-3
j_gene: TRBJ2-7
len: 14
CDR3aa: CAISETDPTYEQYF
CDR3nt: TGTGCCATCAGTGAGACAGACCCTACGTACGAGCAGTACTTC

abundance: once
d_gene: TRBD2
v_gene: TRBV5-1
j_gene: TRBJ2-7
len: 15
CDR3aa: CASSLVGLEAYEQYF
CDR3nt: TGCGCCAGCAGCTTGGTTGGACTAGAGGCCTACGAGCAGTACTTC

abundance: -
d_gene: -
v_gene: TRBV5-4
j_gene: TRBJ2-1
len: 17
CDR3aa: CASSGSGDKSSYNEQFF
CDR3nt: TGTGCCAGCAGCGGGAGCGGGGACAAGAGCTCCTACAATGAGCAGTTCTTC

abundance: -
d_gene: TRBD2
v_gene: TRBV28
j_gene: TRBJ2-7
len: 13
CDR3aa: CASGQRGNYEQYF
CDR3nt: TGTGCCAGCGGCCAGCGGGGGAACTACGAGCAGTACTTC

abundance: -
d_gene: TRBD2
v_gene: TRBV28
j_gene: TRBJ2-1
len: 15
CDR3aa: CASSPHAGVIGEQFF
CDR3nt: TGTGCCAGCAGTCCCCACGCGGGAGTCATTGGTGAGCAGTTCTTC

abundance: once
d_gene: -
v_gene: TRBV4-1
j_gene: TRBJ1-4
len: 14
CDR3aa: CASSQGQRGEKLFF
CDR3nt: TGCGCCAGCAGCCAAGGACAGAGGGGGGAAAAACTGTTTTTT

abundance: -
d_gene: -
v_gene: TRBV5-6
j_gene: TRBJ1-3
len: 13
CDR3aa: CASSRGSGNTIYF
CDR3nt: TGTGCCAGCAGCCGTGGCTCTGGAAACACCATATATTTT

abundance: -
d_gene: TRBD2
v_gene: TRBV5-1
j_gene: TRBJ2-1
len: 16
CDR3aa: CASSVSGSPAYNEQFF
CDR3nt: TGCGCCAGCAGCGTTAGCGGGAGTCCAGCCTACAATGAGCAGTTCTTC

abundance: -
d_gene: -
v_gene: TRBV27
j_gene: TRBJ2-1
len: 13
CDR3aa: CASSLSIGGEQFF
CDR3nt: TGTGCCAGCAGTTTATCGATAGGGGGGGAGCAGTTCTTC

abundance: -
d_gene: -
v_gene: TRBV6-5
j_gene: TRBJ2-3
len: 13
CDR3aa: CASSYRETDTQYF
CDR3nt: TGTGCCAGCAGTTACCGGGAGACAGATACGCAGTATTTT

abundance: -
d_gene: -
v_gene: TRBV28
j_gene: TRBJ1-1
len: 12
CDR3aa: CASSLDGVGAFF
CDR3nt: TGTGCCAGCAGTTTAGATGGGGTGGGCGCTTTCTTT

abundance: -
d_gene: TRBD2
v_gene: TRBV7-7
j_gene: TRBJ2-1
len: 16
CDR3aa: CASSRQREGNLDEQFF
CDR3nt: TGTGCCAGCAGCCGTCAGCGGGAGGGGAACTTGGATGAGCAGTTCTTC

abundance: -
d_gene: -
v_gene: TRBV2
j_gene: TRBJ2-1
len: 11
CDR3aa: CAFREGNEQFF
CDR3nt: TGTGCCTTCCGCGAGGGTAATGAGCAGTTCTTC